This record looks at one TCR beta chain sequence and its context. Sequencing was performed with immunoSEQ multiplex PCR; in TCRdb, only in-frame clones are kept and a portion is missing. Of approximately 44,000 clones listed, about 80% are singletons. This sample stems from a study of OX40 agonist ivuxolimab in advanced cancers. Germline V gene lookup returns CDR1 ENHRY and CDR2 SYGVKD. This CDR3 spans 16 amino acids. Trimming shortened V by 6 bases and J by 2 bases, and 18 bases separated the two germline ends. V is TRBV10-3 and J is TRBJ2-3; D is undetermined. The sequence came from an adult with an advanced solid tumor such as melanoma, head and neck, liver or kidney cancer. The sequencing used CD4+ or CD8+ T cells sorted from blood, collected in a trial of the OX40 agonist ivuxolimab. The CDR3 DNA sequence: TGTGCCATCAGCAACCGACACGGACCTAACACAGATACGCAGTATTTT. Protein sequence: CAISNRHGPNTDTQYF.